This T cell receptor (beta chain) was found in a study of Ad26.COV2.S vaccination and SARS-CoV-2 variants. Study summary: Administration of Ad26.COV2.S was intramuscular, either once or twice 56 days apart.

As for treatment: about 20 received Ad26.COV2.S at low or high dose, single or two shots; about 5 received placebo; per-sample allocation not given. Material that was analyzed had been drawn on day 63 after the first vaccine or placebo injection. Only one count was recorded for this clone. Method: immunoSEQ multiplex PCR; TCRdb's copy keeps in-frame clones and lacks some. In the table there are roughly 350,000 clones, approximately 90% of which are singletons. This CDR3 has 16 residues. V was pared by 1 base and J by 0 bases, with 6 bases of the junction left unmatched. Germline CDR1 and CDR2: LNHNV and YYDKDF (reference sequence).

The source was peripheral blood, collected in a trial of Ad26.COV2.S vaccine versus placebo. This chain joins TRBV15 and TRBJ2-7; 7 positions agree with TRBD2. This sequence was found in a person aged 18-65 years who received the Ad26.COV2.S COVID-19 vaccine or a placebo. The CDR3 sequence is CATSRVKASGSYEQYF. The DNA of the CDR3 is TGTGCCACCAGCAGAGTTAAGGCTAGCGGCTCCTACGAGCAGTACTTC.